This is a list of T cell receptor beta chains from one sample in a study of PD-1 blockade in classical Hodgkin lymphoma. The assay was immunoSEQ multiplex PCR, and TCRdb's table has in-frame clones only and misses some. The sample shows approximately 19,000 clones, around 75% of them seen only once. The source material was peripheral blood mononuclear cells (PBMCs), sampled before the second cycle of nivolumab. Receptors were obtained from a human donor with classical Hodgkin lymphoma. Both conserved end residues are part of each CDR3. The order of the fields is clone size, V gene, D gene, J gene, CDR3 DNA, CDR3 protein. A D gene is named only where the DNA matches it firmly. The size field is filled for only some rows; it gives once, few, many or a size class.

>.|TRBV27|.|TRBJ2-7
TGTGCCAGCACCCCGAGGGTTAGGTACGAGCAGTACTTC
CASTPRVRYEQYF
>.|TRBV5-5|TRBD2|TRBJ2-7
TGTGCCAGCAGCTTGGTATGGGCGGGGGGAGGAGGCGAGCAGTACTTC
CASSLVWAGGGGEQYF
>.|TRBV27|.|TRBJ2-7
TGTGCCAGCAGCCCGGAGATTTCCTACGAGCAGTACTTC
CASSPEISYEQYF
>.|TRBV2|TRBD2|TRBJ2-1
TGTGCCAGCAGTGAATATGGCGGGAGGGCCAAGAATGAGCAGTTCTTC
CASSEYGGRAKNEQFF
>.|TRBV5-6|.|TRBJ1-3
TGTGCCAGCAGCTTGGGGACAGCGGGAAACACCATATATTTT
CASSLGTAGNTIYF
>.|TRBV10-3|TRBD1|TRBJ1-2
TGTGCCATCAGTGAAGACAGGGGGAGGGAGGATGGCTACACCTTC
CAISEDRGREDGYTF
>.|TRBV9|TRBD1|TRBJ2-2
TGTGCCAGCGCCCGAAACCCCAGGGGGCGGGGCGGGGAGCTGTTTTTT
CASARNPRGRGGELFF
>once|TRBV9|.|TRBJ1-1
TGTGCCAGCAGCGTAGGGGCGGACACTGAAGCTTTCTTT
CASSVGADTEAFF
>.|TRBV11-2|TRBD1|TRBJ1-2
TGTGCCAGCAGCCCCCCCGGGACAGGAGAAGCTAACTATGGCTACACCTTC
CASSPPGTGEANYGYTF
>few|TRBV28|TRBD1|TRBJ1-4
TGTGCCAGCGGGGTATTGACAGGGTTTGAAAAACTGTTTTTT
CASGVLTGFEKLFF
>.|TRBV9|.|TRBJ2-2
TGTGCCAGCAGCGTAGAGCCAGGATGGAACACCGGGGAGCTGTTTTTT
CASSVEPGWNTGELFF
>.|TRBV18|.|TRBJ2-7
TGTGCCAGCTCACCCTCCACCTACGAGCAGTACTTC
CASSPSTYEQYF
>few|TRBV7-9|.|TRBJ2-5
TGTGCCAGCAGCCCATGGGGCGGCTTGGGGGAAAAAGAGACCCAGTACTTC
CASSPWGGLGEKETQYF
>.|TRBV18|.|TRBJ2-7
TGTGCCAGCTCACCTAGCTCCTACGAGCAGTACTTC
CASSPSSYEQYF
>.|TRBV2|.|TRBJ2-7
TGTGCCAGCAGTGACGGCCGAGCGGGCCCTTTTTACGAGCAGTACTTC
CASSDGRAGPFYEQYF
>.|TRBV10-3|TRBD1|TRBJ1-1
TGTGCCATCAGTGGGGACAGGGGGACCACTGAAGCTTTCTTT
CAISGDRGTTEAFF
>.|TRBV7-2|.|TRBJ1-2
TGTGCCAGCAGCATAACAGGGAGTTGGGACTATGGCTACACCTTC
CASSITGSWDYGYTF
>once|TRBV11-2|.|TRBJ2-5
TGTGCCAGCAGCCACCAGGGGCCCCTAAAGGAGACCCAGTACTTC
CASSHQGPLKETQYF
>.|TRBV5-1|.|TRBJ2-3
TGCGCCAGCAGCTTGGGCTTCAGCACAGATACGCAGTATTTT
CASSLGFSTDTQYF
>.|TRBV9|TRBD1|TRBJ1-5
TGTGCCAGCAGCCACGGGACAGACAATCAGCCCCAGCATTTT
CASSHGTDNQPQHF
>.|TRBV19|.|TRBJ1-1
TGTGCCAGTAGTATAGTGGGGTATTGGAACACTGAAGCTTTCTTT
CASSIVGYWNTEAFF